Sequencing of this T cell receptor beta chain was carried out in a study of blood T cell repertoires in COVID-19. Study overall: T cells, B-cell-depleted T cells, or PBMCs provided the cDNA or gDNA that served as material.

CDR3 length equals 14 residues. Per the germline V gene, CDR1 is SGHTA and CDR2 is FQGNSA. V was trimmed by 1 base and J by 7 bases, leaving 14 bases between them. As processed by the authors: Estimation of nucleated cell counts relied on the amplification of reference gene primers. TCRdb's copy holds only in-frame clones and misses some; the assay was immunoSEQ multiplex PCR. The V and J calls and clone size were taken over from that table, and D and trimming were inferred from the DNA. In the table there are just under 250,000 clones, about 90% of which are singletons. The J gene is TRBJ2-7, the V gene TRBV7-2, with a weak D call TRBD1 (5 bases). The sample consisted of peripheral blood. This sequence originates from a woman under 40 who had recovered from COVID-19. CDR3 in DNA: TGTGCCAGCAGCTTAGTAGGGGATGGTGGGGAGCAGTACTTC. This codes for CASSLVGDGGEQYF.